The 28 T cell receptor beta chains given below trace back to one sample, sequenced in a study of shared clonotypes between healthy human individuals. Assay: immunoSEQ multiplex PCR; the TCRdb copy retains only in-frame clones and omits some. The data hold millions of clones, with around nine tenths observed a single time. The source material was naive CD4+ T cells sorted from blood. Subset specified: CD45RA+ positively selected. These receptors all stem from a man aged 18 to 30 in good health.

Concerning this clone itself: The same CDR3 is also encoded by other DNA sequences in this sample. J is TRBJ1-2 and V is TRBV27, with a weak D call TRBD1 (5 bases). The CDR3 extends over 13 amino acids. Trimming left V 4 bases short and J 5 bases short, with 11 bases between. Germline lookup yields CDR1 MNHEY and CDR2 SMNVEV (reference sequence). CDR3 coding DNA: TGTGCCAGCAGTTCGAGGGGAGGTTATGGCTACACCTTC. Its translation is CASSSRGGYGYTF.

This sequence joins TRBV6-5 and TRBJ1-4; TRBD1 aligns across 9 bases. J lost 7 bases, V lost 3 bases, and 6 bases had no gene match. This CDR3 is built from 15 residues. The germline V gene has CDR1 MNHEY and CDR2 SVGAGI. The CDR3 here is CASSYRTGAGEKLFF. The DNA for the CDR3 is TGTGCCAGCAGTTATAGGACAGGGGCGGGTGAAAAACTGTTTTTT.

This clone was seen a handful of times. The V gene is TRBV10-3, the J gene TRBJ1-6; 9 bases line up with TRBD1. The V gene end was trimmed by 6 bases and the J gene end by 7 bases; junction bases not matched to a gene: 7. The CDR3 consists of 15 residues. CDR1 and CDR2 from the germline V gene are ENHRY and SYGVKD. Here the CDR3 reads CAIRTDRGENSPLHF. The CDR3 bases are TGTGCCATCAGGACGGACAGGGGCGAGAATTCACCCCTCCACTTT.

The chain has TRBV9 and TRBJ2-3; D might be TRBD2 (6 bases). Looked up from germline, CDR1 is SGDLS and CDR2 is YYNGEE. Trimming took 3 bases from V and 2 from J, leaving 13 bases between them. The CDR3 contains 15 residues. The CDR3 DNA reads TGTGCCAGCAGCGCATCGGGACTGCACACAGATACGCAGTATTTT. Its protein is CASSASGLHTDTQYF.

This clone was recorded once. The chain couples TRBV10-3 to TRBJ1-2, with a tentative D call TRBD1 (6 bases). From germline, CDR1 is ENHRY and CDR2 SYGVKD. The CDR3 sequence is 14 residues long. Trimming took off 11 bases at V and 5 bases at J, with 21 bases between the two ends. The CDR3: CAARNLDRLYGYTF. DNA for the CDR3: TGTGCCGCCCGGAACTTGGACAGACTATATGGCTACACCTTC.

The CDR3 nucleotides are TGTGCCAGTACTGGGGCTAATTCACCCCTCCACTTT. Translated: CASTGANSPLHF. This chain uses TRBV19 with TRBJ1-6, with D perhaps TRBD1 (5 bases). V was pared by 7 bases and J by 6 bases, with 7 bases between. Germline V gene data show CDR1 as LNHDA and CDR2 as SQIVND (reference sequence). This CDR3 contains 12 residues. Complete variable domain (other parts from reference TRBV19 and TRBJ1-6): DGGITQSPKYLFRKEGQNVTLSCEQNLNHDAMYWYRQDPGQGLRLIYYSQIVNDFQKGDIAEGYSVSREKKESFPLTVTSAQKNPTAFYLCASTGANSPLHFGNGTRLTVT.

The V gene is TRBV18, the J gene TRBJ1-1, with a tentative D call TRBD1 (5 bases). The CDR3 runs 15 residues. V lost 0 bases to trimming and J lost 10 bases, with 18 bases between them. CDR1 and CDR2 from the germline V gene are KGHSH and LQKENI. CDR3 residues: CASSPPPAGSGGAFF. CDR3 sequence (DNA): TGTGCCAGCTCACCACCGCCGGCGGGAAGCGGGGGAGCTTTCTTT.

This clone was recorded only once. V usage is TRBV11-2 and J usage is TRBJ2-7; tentative D call: TRBD1 (7 bases). With 3 bases removed from V and 0 bases from J, the gap between germline ends came to 21 bases. Per the germline V gene, CDR1 is SGHAT and CDR2 is FQNNGV. CDR3 length: 18 residues. This CDR3 reads CASSLLGGGGGFSYEQYF. CDR3 bases: TGTGCCAGCAGCTTGCTCGGCGGAGGAGGGGGCTTCTCCTACGAGCAGTACTTC.

This chain uses TRBV18 with TRBJ2-1; D could derive from TRBD1 or TRBD2 (5 bases each). The CDR3 is made up of 12 amino acids. V lost 2 bases to trimming and J lost 9 bases, with 8 bases between them. Per germline, CDR1 KGHSH and CDR2 LQKENI. CDR3 loop: CASSPEGLEQFF. DNA of the CDR3: TGTGCCAGCTCACCAGAGGGGCTTGAGCAGTTCTTC.

The chain recombines TRBV6-1 with TRBJ1-2; D unclear. V was shortened by 7 bases and J by 4 bases, with 4 bases between the two germline ends. The CDR3 loop spans 10 amino acids. CDR1 MNHNS and CDR2 SASEGT come from the germline V gene. The CDR3, as DNA: TGTGCCAGCAACCTCTATGGCTACACCTTC. Translating it yields CASNLYGYTF.

In DNA, the CDR3 is TGTGCCAGTAGTAGCCCCGGGACAGATTCCTACGAGCAGTACTTC. This translates into CASSSPGTDSYEQYF. The chain recombines TRBV19 with TRBJ2-7, with 7 bases lining up with TRBD1. The germline CDR1 and CDR2 sequences are LNHDA and SQIVND (reference sequence). CDR3 size: 15 residues. V lost 4 bases, J lost 1 base, and 7 bases stayed unmatched.

The genes are TRBV4-3 and TRBJ2-7, with 7 bases that match TRBD2. Germline lookup yields CDR1 LGHNA and CDR2 YSLEER. The CDR3 runs 13 residues. The ends lost 3 bases at V and 7 bases at J; junction bases unmatched: 6. The CDR3 DNA reads TGCGCCAGCAGCCATGACCCAGCGGGGGAGCAGTACTTC. Encoded protein: CASSHDPAGEQYF.

The chain combines TRBV5-1 with TRBJ2-7; tentatively, D is TRBD1 (5 bases). Germline loops: CDR1 SGHRS, CDR2 YFSETQ. Trimming stripped 4 bases from V and 4 bases from J, with 15 bases between. The CDR3 spans 14 residues. CDR3 DNA sequence: TGCGCCAGCAGCCCCCAGGGCAGCCAATACGAGCAGTACTTC. Translation gives CASSPQGSQYEQYF.

Concerning this clone: Mismatch with germline at one junction end may stem from a read error. The chain combines TRBV6-5 with TRBJ1-2, with D possibly matching TRBD1 (6 bases). Germline CDR1 is MNHEY and CDR2 is SVGAGI. This CDR3 comprises 13 residues. The CDR3 DNA reads TGTGCCAGCAGTTACTTACAGGGCTGGGGCTACGCCTTC. Amino acid sequence: CASSYLQGWGYAF.

The V and J genes are TRBV29-1 and TRBJ2-5, with TRBD1 matching 10 bases. V shed 2 bases and J 6 bases; nucleotides not matched to a gene: 6. CDR1 SQVTM and CDR2 ANQGSEA come from the germline V gene. The CDR3 sequence is 14 residues long. This chain's CDR3 is CSVETGQGVKTQYF. For the CDR3, the DNA is TGCAGCGTTGAAACAGGACAGGGGGTAAAGACCCAGTACTTC.

This chain links TRBV5-1 with TRBJ2-7, with 8 bases aligning to TRBD2. The germline V gene encodes CDR1 SGHRS and CDR2 YFSETQ. This CDR3 comprises 15 residues. V dropped 4 bases and J dropped 0; count of bases not matched to a gene: 6. The CDR3 bases are TGCGCCAGCAGCGTTAGCGGGGCCAGCTCCTACGAGCAGTACTTC. Encoded protein: CASSVSGASSYEQYF.

The V gene is TRBV7-8, the J gene TRBJ2-3, with 7 bases fitting TRBD2. V lost 7 bases to trimming and J lost 1 base; unmatched junction nucleotides: 5. CDR1 is SGHVS, CDR2 FQNEAQ, per germline. This CDR3 region has 14 residues. CDR3 coding DNA: TGTGCCAGCAACTGGGCGGGAGGCACAGATACGCAGTATTTT. Its protein is CASNWAGGTDTQYF.

V gene TRBV11-2 combines with J gene TRBJ1-1; 9 nucleotides agree with TRBD1. V lost 5 bases to trimming and J lost 5 bases; unmatched junction nucleotides: 12. CDR3 length: 16 amino acids. Germline CDR1 reads SGHAT; CDR2 reads FQNNGV. Here the CDR3 reads CASSRPGTGWGTEAFF. CDR3 nucleotides: TGTGCCAGCAGCCGACCCGGGACAGGGTGGGGGACTGAAGCTTTCTTT.

The CDR3 reads CASSLVFAGELFF. CDR3 nucleotide sequence: TGTGCCAGCAGCTTGGTGTTCGCCGGGGAGCTGTTTTTT. This chain joins TRBV5-4 and TRBJ2-2, with D hard to call. The CDR3 is 13 residues long. Germline values: CDR1 SGHNT, CDR2 YYREEE (reference sequence). V was clipped by 0 bases and J by 6 bases, with 6 bases between them.

The chain is built from TRBV18 and TRBJ1-4; 9 nucleotides align to TRBD1. Trimming cost V 3 bases and J 4 bases; bases outside gene matches: 6. The CDR3 totals 16 residues. Germline V gene data show CDR1 as KGHSH and CDR2 as LQKENI. The chain's CDR3 is CASSPGGTGSNEKLFF. As DNA, the CDR3 is TGTGCCAGCTCACCGGGCGGGACAGGGAGTAATGAAAAACTGTTTTTT.

In the case of this clone: The same CDR3 also results from other DNA sequences found in this sample. V gene TRBV7-2 combines with J gene TRBJ1-2; D gene uncertain. V dropped 0 bases and J dropped 3 bases, with 5 bases sitting between them. This CDR3 is 13 amino acids long. The germline CDR1 and CDR2 sequences are SGHTA and FQGNSA. The CDR3 DNA sequence: TGTGCCAGCAGCTTAGCTAGGGACTATGGCTACACCTTC. Encoded protein: CASSLARDYGYTF.

The V and J genes are TRBV30 and TRBJ1-4; D not certain. Germline V CDR1 and CDR2: GTSNPN, SVGIG (reference sequence). The CDR3 is made up of 15 amino acids. V gave up 4 bases and J gave up 4 bases, with 16 bases separating them. Written as DNA, the CDR3 is TGTGCCTGGAAAGGAGTCGAGGAGATTAATGAAAAACTGTTTTTT. Encoded protein: CAWKGVEEINEKLFF. The full variable domain, its missing parts supplied by reference TRBV30 and TRBJ1-4, is SQTIHQWPATLVQPVGSPLSLECTVEGTSNPNLYWYRQAAGRGLQLLFYSVGIGQISSEVPQNLSASRPQDRQFILSSKKLLLSDSGFYLCAWKGVEEINEKLFFGSGTQLSVL.

The genes are TRBV27 and TRBJ1-3, with 7 bases that match TRBD1. Losses at the gene ends were 9 bases for V and 0 bases for J; bases not matched to a gene: 8. Germline loops: CDR1 MNHEY, CDR2 SMNVEV (reference sequence). There are 15 residues in the CDR3. The CDR3 DNA follows: TGTGCCAGGGAGACAGGGCGAACCTCTGGAAACACCATATATTTT. Translation gives CARETGRTSGNTIYF.

The chain uses TRBV9 and TRBJ2-5; 12 bases agree with TRBD2. Germline CDR1 SGDLS, CDR2 YYNGEE. The CDR3 loop spans 16 amino acids. Trimming at V came to 2 bases and at J to 5 bases, leaving 7 bases not matched to a gene. The CDR3 DNA reads as TGTGCCAGCAGCGTCTCTAGCGGGGGGGCCGGCGAGACCCAGTACTTC. Translation: CASSVSSGGAGETQYF.

The rearrangement uses TRBV6-5 and TRBJ1-6; 9 nucleotides agree with TRBD1. From germline, CDR1 is MNHEY and CDR2 SVGAGI. This CDR3 comprises 14 residues. Germline trimming cut 7 bases from V and 9 bases from J; bases unmatched to any gene: 7. The CDR3 nucleotides read TGTGCCAGCACTCCGGGACAGGGTCTTTCACCCCTCCACTTT. This encodes CASTPGQGLSPLHF.

This clone is a singleton in its sample. The chain recombines TRBV7-2 with TRBJ1-2, with TRBD1 identical over 7 bases. Trimming took 5 bases from V and 8 from J; bases not matched to a gene: 11. In germline, CDR1 is SGHTA, CDR2 FQGNSA. This CDR3 is built from 14 residues. The chain's CDR3 is CASSPLTGTEGYTF. CDR3 DNA: TGTGCCAGCAGCCCCCTGACAGGGACGGAAGGCTACACCTTC.

This chain connects TRBV11-3 to TRBJ2-7, with unresolved D. The CDR3 contains 13 residues. CDR1 and CDR2 from the germline V gene are SGHNT and YENEEA. V was pared by 5 bases and J by 6 bases, with 14 bases between. The CDR3 here is CASSPNTVGEQYF. In DNA form, the CDR3 reads TGTGCCAGCAGCCCCAACACCGTCGGCGAGCAGTACTTC.

This chain links TRBV5-6 with TRBJ1-6; D is ambiguous. This CDR3 contains 12 residues. Germline V gene data show CDR1 as SGHDT and CDR2 as YYEEEE. V was shortened by 4 bases and J by 6 bases, with 5 bases between the two germline ends. Here the CDR3 DNA reads TGTGCCAGCAGCCTTTCTAATTCACCCCTCCACTTT. Its translation: CASSLSNSPLHF.